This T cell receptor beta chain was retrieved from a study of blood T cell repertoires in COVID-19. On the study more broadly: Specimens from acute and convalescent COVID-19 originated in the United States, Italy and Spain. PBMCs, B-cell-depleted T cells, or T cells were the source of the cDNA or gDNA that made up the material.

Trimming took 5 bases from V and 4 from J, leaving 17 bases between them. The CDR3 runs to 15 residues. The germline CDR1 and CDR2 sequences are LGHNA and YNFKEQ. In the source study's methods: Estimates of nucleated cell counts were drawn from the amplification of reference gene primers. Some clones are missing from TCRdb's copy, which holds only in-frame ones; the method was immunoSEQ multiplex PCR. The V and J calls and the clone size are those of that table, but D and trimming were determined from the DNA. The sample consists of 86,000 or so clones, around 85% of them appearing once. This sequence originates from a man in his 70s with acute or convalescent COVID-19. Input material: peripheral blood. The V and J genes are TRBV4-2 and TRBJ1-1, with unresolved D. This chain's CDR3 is CASSAVVRGLTEAFF. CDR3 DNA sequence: TGTGCCAGCAGCGCCGTCGTTAGAGGGCTCACTGAAGCTTTCTTT.